This T cell receptor beta chain was profiled in a study of blood T cell repertoires in COVID-19 (dated by TCRdb to 2018 to 2020). Regarding the complete study: The collaborator samples originated in the United States, Italy and Spain and spanned the acute and convalescent phases of COVID-19. Deeply sampled blood TCRbeta repertoires from subjects exposed to, actively infected with, or recovered from COVID-19 were included in the dataset. Where available, HLA class I and class II types were taken from metadata supplied by the sample provider and were not determined by assay-based typing. The repertoires were released in a freely available public database intended as a resource for research on the immune response to SARS-CoV-2. The material from the prospective study consisted of cDNA or gDNA derived from T cells, B-cell-depleted T cells, or PBMCs. A de-identified subject ID, COVID-19 status, age in years and sex were almost always included in the sample metadata. Samples were obtained from the ongoing ImmuneRACE study (first 160 participants) and from 1,254 subjects provided by 6 global collaborators.

The CDR3, cysteine through phenylalanine, is 15 amino acids long. CDR3 DNA is the only sequence kept; it has 45 bases, read in frame from the first base. Relative to germline, V is 6 bases shorter and J is 5 bases shorter, with 19 bases between their ends. CDR1 and CDR2 (LNHDA, SQIVND) derive from the germline V gene (reference sequence). TCRbeta CDR3 regions were amplified from genomic DNA using the immunoSEQ Assay, a bias-controlled multiplex PCR. For the original study's pipeline: Nucleated cell counts per sample were estimated from amplification of reference gene primers within the assay. To quantify the absolute abundance of each unique TCRbeta CDR3 rearrangement, sequence reads were collapsed and filtered. For each sample, productive Simpson clonality was calculated as the square root of Simpson's diversity index over productive rearrangements. TCRdb's version of the immuneACCESS table is confined to in-frame rearrangements and falls short of the full clone set. An unresolved V gene accounts for under half of the shortfall where checked; the remainder is of unknown origin. V, J and clone size are taken as reported in that table, and D and trimming were inferred from the DNA itself. The sample table lists about 69,000 clones, roughly four fifths of them with a count of one. The biggest ten clones account for less than 15% of the sample.

With respect to this clone: Its antigen is currently not known. No base qualities exist here, and no much larger clone lies one base off it.

At one collaborating source in Seattle, patients were enrolled during active infection and were followed longitudinally through the course of disease. Each collaborating institution followed its own protocols to collect whole blood in K2EDTA tubes. Collaborator samples were shipped for TCRbeta analysis as frozen whole blood, isolated PBMCs, or DNA extracted from either sample type. Broad study findings and their caveats: Clinical and demographic metadata were provided uncurated, with the amount varying by source and participant.

This sequence originates from a middle-aged man with COVID-19, enrolled during active disease. This chain is built from TRBV19 and TRBJ2-5, with TRBD2 as a weak D call on 5 bases. The sample comprised peripheral blood. The CDR3 sequence is CASSQRAHLGETQYF. The bases are TGTGCCAGTAGCCAGAGGGCACATCTCGGGGAGACCCAGTACTTC.